Sequencing of this T cell receptor (beta chain) was carried out in a study of blood T cell repertoires in COVID-19. Per the germline V gene, CDR1 is SQVTM and CDR2 is ANQGSEA. V shed 4 bases, J shed 9 bases, and the junction held 6 bases outside the gene matches. The CDR3 is 13 residues long. Sequencing used immunoSEQ multiplex PCR; TCRdb keeps in-frame clones, though not all of them. Of about 250,000 clones listed, around 85% were seen once; the top ten hold roughly 5.3%. The sequencing input was peripheral blood. The V and J genes are TRBV29-1 and TRBJ2-1; 10 nucleotides line up with TRBD2. This TCR came from a man in his fifties or sixties with COVID-19, enrolled during active disease. CDR3 protein: CSVVLAGEIEQFF. The CDR3 bases are TGCAGCGTTGTTCTAGCGGGGGAGATTGAGCAGTTCTTC.